This T cell receptor beta chain was sequenced in a study of blood T cell repertoires in COVID-19. TCRdb keeps only in-frame clones here, not all; method: immunoSEQ multiplex PCR. The table includes about 97,000 clones, roughly 81% detected once. The V end lost 6 bases, the J end lost 2 bases, and 16 bases lay between the germline ends. The germline gives CDR1 SNHLY, CDR2 FYNNEI. The CDR3 totals 15 residues. Sequenced sample: peripheral blood. This TCR was sampled from a man aged 40-55 years with active or convalescent COVID-19. J is TRBJ1-2 and V is TRBV2, with D tentatively TRBD1 (6 bases). CDR3 bases: TGTGCCAGCAGGCCCGGACAGCAACAAAACTATGGCTACACCTTC. Protein product: CASRPGQQQNYGYTF. Supplemented by reference TRBV2 and TRBJ1-2, the full variable domain reads EPEVTQTPSHQVTQMGQEVILRCVPISNHLYFYWYRQILGQKVEFLVSFYNNEISEKSEIFDDQFSVERPDGSNFTLKIRSTKLEDSAMYFCASRPGQQQNYGYTFGSGTRLTVV.